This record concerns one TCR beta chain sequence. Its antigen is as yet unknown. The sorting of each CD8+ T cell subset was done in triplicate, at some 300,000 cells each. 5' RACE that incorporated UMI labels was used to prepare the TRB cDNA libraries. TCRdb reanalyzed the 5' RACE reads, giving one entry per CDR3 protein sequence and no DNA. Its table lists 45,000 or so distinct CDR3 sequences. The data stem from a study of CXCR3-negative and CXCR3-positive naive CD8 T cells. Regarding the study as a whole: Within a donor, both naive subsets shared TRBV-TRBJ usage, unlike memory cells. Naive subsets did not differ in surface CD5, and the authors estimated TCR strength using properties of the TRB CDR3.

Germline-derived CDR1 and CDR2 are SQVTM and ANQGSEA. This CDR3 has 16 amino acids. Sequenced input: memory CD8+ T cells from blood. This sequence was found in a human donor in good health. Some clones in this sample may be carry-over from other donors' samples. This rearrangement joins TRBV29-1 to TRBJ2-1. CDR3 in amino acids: CSVEAPDRSSYNEQFF.